This TCR beta chain was retrieved from a study of blood T cell repertoires in COVID-19 (dated by TCRdb to the early 2020s). Regarding the research as a whole: Samples from collaborators originated in the United States, Italy and Spain and spanned both the acute and convalescent phases of COVID-19. The samples were drawn from two sources: the first 160 participants of the ongoing ImmuneRACE study, and 1,000 to 1,500 subjects contributed by 6 global collaborators. The prospective study material was composed of cDNA or gDNA derived from T cells, B-cell-depleted T cells, or PBMCs. The repertoires were made available in a free public database intended to serve as a resource for research on the immune response to SARS-CoV-2. Sample metadata almost always included a de-identified subject ID, COVID-19 status, age in years and sex. HLA class I and class II types, where available, came from metadata supplied by the sample provider rather than from assay-based typing. The dataset comprised deeply sampled blood TCRbeta repertoires from subjects exposed to, actively infected with, or recovered from COVID-19. Overall study results and their limits: Clinical and demographic metadata were provided uncurated, with the amount varying by source and participant.

TCRbeta CDR3 regions were amplified from genomic DNA by means of the immunoSEQ Assay, a bias-controlled multiplex PCR. In the original analysis: The number of nucleated cells in each sample was estimated from the amplification of reference gene primers within the assay. Sequence reads were collapsed and filtered to measure the absolute abundance of every unique TCRbeta CDR3 rearrangement. For each sample, productive Simpson clonality was calculated as the square root of Simpson's diversity index over productive rearrangements. Sourced from immuneACCESS, this table was stored by TCRdb with only in-frame sequences that have V and J called. A share of the clones is absent; for the studies checked, an unresolved V gene accounts for under half, and the remainder has no known explanation. The V and J calls and the clone size are those of that table, but D and trimming were determined from the DNA. In all, the sample holds approximately 340,000 clones, and roughly 89% of those were seen once. The ten biggest clones cover around 8.9% of the sample.

In the germline V gene (reference sequence), CDR1 corresponds to LNHDA and CDR2 to SQIVND. Trimming takes 4 bases off V and 8 bases off J; junction bases not matched to a gene: 12. CDR3 length: 15 amino acids, cysteine to phenylalanine. Here the CDR3 DNA is all that survives: 45 bases in frame from base 1. Remarks on this clone: The clone's antigen remains unknown. One base away there is no much larger clone; base qualities are not given.

In Seattle, one collaborating source enrolled patients while the infection was active and tracked those patients longitudinally over the course of disease. Collaborating institutions collected whole blood in K2EDTA tubes following their own protocols. For TCRbeta analysis, collaborators shipped samples as frozen whole blood, isolated PBMCs, or DNA extracted from either of those sample types. The receptor was derived from a man aged 30 to 39 with COVID-19, enrolled during active disease. The chain links TRBV19 with TRBJ1-2; TRBD1 aligns with 8 central bases. The sample was peripheral blood. The CDR3 has the sequence CASSTALFTGGGYTF. In nucleotide form, the sequence is TGTGCCAGTAGTACAGCCCTTTTTACAGGGGGGGGCTACACCTTC.